This TCR beta chain was recorded in a study of shared clonotypes between healthy human individuals. Sequenced by immunoSEQ multiplex PCR; TCRdb stores in-frame clones only, minus some. The sample includes around 990,000 clones, about 80% seen only once; the top ten take over 0.8%. The clonotype was recovered from a man aged 18 to 30 in good health. Some clones in this sample may be carry-over from other donors' samples. Sample: memory CD4+ T cells from PBMCs. Specified subset: CD45RA-negative fraction.

This CDR3 reads CASSPGTSGRRDTQYF. The CDR3 nucleotides read TGTGCCAGCAGCCCCGGGACTAGCGGGAGGCGGGATACGCAGTATTTT. The rearrangement links TRBV7-9 to TRBJ2-3; 15 bases agree with TRBD2. Germline CDR1 SEHNR, CDR2 FQNEAQ (reference sequence). V gave up 5 bases and J gave up 6 bases; unmatched junction bases: 6. CDR3 length: 16 residues.